The 17 T cell receptor beta chains presented below share a single source sample, sequenced in a study of blood T cell repertoires in COVID-19. Sequencing used immunoSEQ multiplex PCR; TCRdb keeps in-frame clones, though not all of them. This sample has some 150,000 clones; roughly 90% occur once, and the top ten carry under 4.5%. The sample was PBMCs or T cells enriched from blood (not recorded which). These receptors were obtained from a man between 50 and 59 years old who had recovered from COVID-19.

The genes are TRBV14 and TRBJ1-2, with 8 bases matching TRBD1. This CDR3 has 13 residues. CDR1 SGHDN and CDR2 FVKESK come from the germline V gene. V was pared by 4 bases and J by 8 bases, with 6 bases of the junction left unmatched. The CDR3 here is CASSPQGVRGYTF. The DNA of the CDR3 is TGTGCCAGCAGCCCACAGGGGGTGCGGGGCTACACCTTC.

The chain joins TRBV6-5 to TRBJ2-7; TRBD1 matches 8 bases. V shed 6 bases and J 6 bases; nucleotides not matched to a gene: 10. The CDR3 length is 14 residues. Germline CDR1 MNHEY, CDR2 SVGAGI. The CDR3 here is CASSRGQGNFEQYV. The CDR3 DNA sequence: TGTGCCAGCAGCCGCGGACAGGGTAATTTCGAGCAGTACGTC.

The chain is built from TRBV5-1 and TRBJ1-1; 7 bases agree with TRBD1. V was clipped by 4 bases and J by 0 bases; unmatched bases: 12. There are 17 residues in the CDR3. Germline CDR1 reads SGHRS; CDR2 reads YFSETQ. This CDR3 reads CASSIKRGLRMNTEAFF. DNA of the CDR3: TGCGCCAGCAGCATTAAGAGGGGGCTCAGGATGAACACTGAAGCTTTCTTT. Filled out from reference TRBV5-1 and TRBJ1-1, the complete variable domain reads KAGVTQTPRYLIKTRGQQVTLSCSPISGHRSVSWYQQTPGQGLQFLFEYFSETQRNKGNFPGRFSGRQFSNSRSEMNVSTLELGDSALYLCASSIKRGLRMNTEAFFGQGTRLTVV.

V and J are TRBV30 and TRBJ1-3; D possibly corresponds to TRBD1 (6 bases). Germline V gene sequence: CDR1 GTSNPN, CDR2 SVGIG (reference sequence). V was clipped by 5 bases and J by 0 bases, with 8 bases between them. This CDR3 is built from 13 residues. DNA of the CDR3: TGTGCCTGGGGGACACACTCTGGAAACACCATATATTTT. Its protein is CAWGTHSGNTIYF. Full variable domain (missing parts from reference TRBV30 and TRBJ1-3): SQTIHQWPATLVQPVGSPLSLECTVEGTSNPNLYWYRQAAGRGLQLLFYSVGIGQISSEVPQNLSASRPQDRQFILSSKKLLLSDSGFYLCAWGTHSGNTIYFGEGSWLTVV.

This rearrangement joins TRBV5-8 to TRBJ1-2; a possible D gene is TRBD1 (6 bases). Trimming left V 0 bases short and J 6 bases short, with 15 bases between. CDR3 length: 15 residues. The germline CDR1 and CDR2 sequences are SGHTS and YDEGEE. The CDR3 region is CASSLETGSKDGYTF. The CDR3 DNA is TGTGCCAGCAGCTTGGAGACAGGCAGCAAGGATGGCTACACCTTC.

The rearrangement joins TRBV28 to TRBJ1-1; the D gene is possibly TRBD1 (5 bases). The germline CDR1 and CDR2 sequences are MDHEN and SYDVKM. This CDR3 spans 15 amino acids. V was trimmed by 2 bases and J by 6 bases, leaving 16 bases between them. In DNA form, the CDR3 reads TGTGCCAGCAGTTTAAAGGGGTCGGCGGCCTCTGAAGCTTTCTTT. This translates into CASSLKGSAASEAFF.

This chain joins TRBV11-3 and TRBJ2-3; the match to TRBD2 covers 8 bases. CDR3 length equals 18 residues. CDR1 is SGHNT, CDR2 YENEEA, per germline. J was trimmed by 4 bases and V by 5 bases; bases with no gene match: 17. The CDR3 bases are TGTGCCAGCAGCCCCAGCTTGGAGATTTTCGGGGGGGCAGATACGCAGTATTTT. As protein: CASSPSLEIFGGADTQYF.

This clone was observed a handful of times. This chain links TRBV4-2 with TRBJ1-2, with 8 bases fitting TRBD1. After removal of 1 base from V and 5 bases from J, the junction contained 9 bases not matched to a gene. There are 16 residues in the CDR3. Germline V CDR1 and CDR2: LGHNA, YNFKEQ. The CDR3 region has the DNA TGTGCCAGCAGCCAAGTAGTGGGGACAGGAAGGTATGGCTACACCTTC. Protein product: CASSQVVGTGRYGYTF.

J is TRBJ1-4 and V is TRBV18, with TRBD1 matching over 8 bases. With 3 bases clipped from V and 6 bases from J, the junction kept 3 bases outside the gene matches. The CDR3 length is 14 residues. Germline loops: CDR1 KGHSH, CDR2 LQKENI. The CDR3 bases are TGTGCCAGCTCACCGACAGGGGCCGATGAAAAACTGTTTTTT. Amino acids: CASSPTGADEKLFF.

The V and J genes are TRBV30 and TRBJ1-2, with D possibly being TRBD1 (5 bases). Germline CDR1 GTSNPN, CDR2 SVGIG (reference sequence). Trimming took off 6 bases at V and 4 bases at J, with 12 bases between the two ends. The CDR3 runs 12 residues. In DNA form, the CDR3 reads TGTGCCTGTTCAAGGGGTCTCTATGGCTACACCTTC. Amino acids: CACSRGLYGYTF.

The rearrangement joins TRBV27 to TRBJ1-1; 10 positions match TRBD1. The CDR3 has 16 amino acids. J gave up 5 bases and V 2 bases, and 8 bases lay outside the gene matches. The V gene's germline CDR1 is MNHEY and CDR2 SMNVEV (reference sequence). The CDR3 sequence: CASSLGRDRGWTEAFF. CDR3 DNA: TGTGCCAGCAGTTTAGGCCGGGACAGGGGATGGACTGAAGCTTTCTTT.

CDR3 sequence: CASSLKQGNTEAFF. CDR3 sequence (DNA): TGTGCCAGCAGCCTCAAACAGGGGAACACTGAAGCTTTCTTT. This chain uses TRBV5-5 with TRBJ1-1; a possible D gene is TRBD1 (6 bases). The V gene lost 4 bases and the J gene lost 1 base, with 11 bases spanning the gap. Germline loops: CDR1 SGHKS, CDR2 YYEKEE (reference sequence). This CDR3 has 14 residues.

V usage is TRBV7-9 and J usage is TRBJ2-2, with D possibly TRBD2 on 6 matching bases. The CDR3 totals 17 residues. The V end lost 5 bases, the J end lost 7 bases, and 23 bases lay between the germline ends. The germline V gene has CDR1 SEHNR and CDR2 FQNEAQ (reference sequence). This CDR3 reads CASSLKRSGRENGELFF. CDR3 in DNA: TGTGCCAGCAGCCTTAAACGATCCGGTCGGGAGAACGGGGAGCTGTTTTTT.

The sample holds a few counts of this clone. This rearrangement joins TRBV2 to TRBJ2-5; 9 positions match TRBD1. In germline, CDR1 is SNHLY, CDR2 FYNNEI. With V trimmed by 6 bases and J by 4 bases, 12 bases remained unmatched. This CDR3 has 16 amino acids. For the CDR3, the DNA is TGTGCCAGCAGATACGACAGGGGGGAGTGGGGAGAGACCCAGTACTTC. It codes for CASRYDRGEWGETQYF.

CDR3 DNA: TGTGCCAGCTTCCGAGGGGGGGAGTGGGAAGCTTTCTTT. It yields the protein CASFRGGEWEAFF. The chain uses TRBV27 and TRBJ1-1, with D tentatively TRBD1 (6 bases). Germline loops: CDR1 MNHEY, CDR2 SMNVEV (reference sequence). The ends were cut back, 8 bases at V and 8 bases at J, with 18 bases in the middle. The CDR3 contains 13 residues.

The rearrangement links TRBV19 to TRBJ2-5, with D perhaps TRBD2 (6 bases). Trimming removed 9 bases at V and 5 bases at J, with 16 bases between. CDR1 and CDR2 (germline): LNHDA, SQIVND (reference sequence). The CDR3 is made up of 13 amino acids. CDR3 coding DNA: TGTGCCAGCCGAACCTCCGGAGGGGAGACCCAGTACTTC. Amino acids: CASRTSGGETQYF.

This chain connects TRBV7-2 to TRBJ1-2; 9 positions agree with TRBD1. Germline assignment: CDR1 SGHTA and CDR2 FQGNSA. The CDR3 loop spans 16 amino acids. The junction had 9 bases not matched to a gene; V was cut back by 4 bases and J by 3 bases. DNA of the CDR3: TGTGCCAGCAGCTCTGGACAGGGGCGCTTTGACTATGGCTACACCTTC. As protein: CASSSGQGRFDYGYTF. Complete variable domain (other parts from reference TRBV7-2 and TRBJ1-2): GAGVSQSPSNKVTEKGKDVELRCDPISGHTALYWYRQSLGQGLEFLIYFQGNSAPDKSGLPSDRFSAERTGGSVSTLTIQRTQQEDSAVYLCASSSGQGRFDYGYTFGSGTRLTVV.